The clone carrying this T cell receptor (beta chain) was found once. Other DNA variants within this sample encode the same CDR3. Germline CDR1 is KGHDR and CDR2 is SFDVKD. The CDR3 totals 14 residues. Deletions cut 1 base from V and 6 bases from J, with 10 bases between. Treatment meaning: around 19 received Ad26.COV2.S at low or high dose, single or two shots; 5 received placebo; per-sample allocation not given. Day 63 after the first vaccine or placebo injection was the time point for sampling. These data come from a study of Ad26.COV2.S vaccination and SARS-CoV-2 variants. The wider study: The COV1001 Ad26.COV2.S trial arm included the donor.

Repertoires were generated with immunoSEQ multiplex PCR, while TCRdb's copy carries only in-frame clones and drops some. Of hundreds of thousands of clones listed, about nine tenths are singletons. The V and J genes are TRBV24-1 and TRBJ2-3, with D possibly TRBD1 on 5 matching bases. The receptor's source is a person aged 18-60 years who received the Ad26.COV2.S COVID-19 vaccine or a placebo. The sample was peripheral blood, taken in a trial of Ad26.COV2.S vaccine versus placebo. CDR3 residues: CATSDLRGTDTQYF. Here the CDR3 DNA reads TGTGCCACCAGTGATTTAAGGGGTACGGATACGCAGTATTTT.